The next 9 T cell receptor beta chains were all read from a single sample in a study of T cell changes during pregnancy in multiple sclerosis. TCRdb keeps only in-frame clones here, not all; method: immunoSEQ multiplex PCR. The sample comprises tens of thousands of clones, around 96% of which are singletons, and 2.5% rests with the top ten. The material was CD8+ T cells from peripheral blood mononuclear cells, obtained after pregnancy. The receptors here all came from a female donor with multiple sclerosis, enrolled in a pregnancy study.

The chain has TRBV5-1 and TRBJ1-1; D might be TRBD1 (6 bases). The V gene lost 7 bases and the J gene lost 6 bases, with 13 bases spanning the gap. Germline V lookup: CDR1 SGHRS, CDR2 YFSETQ. The CDR3 has 12 residues. The chain's CDR3 is CASGWDTAEAFF. In DNA, the CDR3 is TGCGCCAGCGGCTGGGACACCGCTGAAGCTTTCTTT.

The chain recombines TRBV6-1 with TRBJ1-2; 8 nucleotides agree with TRBD1. Germline-derived CDR1 and CDR2 are MNHNS and SASEGT. This CDR3 region has 15 residues. V lost 2 bases to trimming and J lost 6 bases; unmatched junction nucleotides: 8. DNA of the CDR3: TGTGCCAGCAGTGAAAGGGCCCGGGACAGGAATGGCTACACCTTC. This encodes CASSERARDRNGYTF.

The CDR3 DNA sequence: TGTGCCAGCAGCTTGGGACTAGCGGGAACCTACAATGAGCAGTTCTTC. Its translation is CASSLGLAGTYNEQFF. The J gene is TRBJ2-1, the V gene TRBV5-6; 11 bases map to TRBD2. Germline assignment: CDR1 SGHDT and CDR2 YYEEEE. This CDR3 spans 16 amino acids. With V trimmed by 0 bases and J by 2 bases, 1 base remained unmatched.

This sequence joins TRBV28 and TRBJ2-1, with D possibly matching TRBD2 (6 bases). V shed 4 bases and J shed 0 bases, with 16 bases lying between them. This CDR3 has 17 amino acids. CDR1 is MDHEN and CDR2 is SYDVKM in the germline V gene. The CDR3 region has the DNA TGTGCCAGCAGTTCCGGAATTGGGGGGATCTCCTACAATGAGCAGTTCTTC. Amino acid sequence: CASSSGIGGISYNEQFF.

V and J are TRBV5-1 and TRBJ1-2; D gene uncertain. Germline CDR1 reads SGHRS; CDR2 reads YFSETQ. V was trimmed by 2 bases and J by 0 bases, leaving 11 bases between them. The CDR3 sequence is 15 residues long. The CDR3 DNA follows: TGCGCCAGCAGCTTTGCGGGAATTGCTAACTATGGCTACACCTTC. Translating it yields CASSFAGIANYGYTF. Full variable domain (remainder filled in from reference TRBV5-1 and TRBJ1-2): KAGVTQTPRYLIKTRGQQVTLSCSPISGHRSVSWYQQTPGQGLQFLFEYFSETQRNKGNFPGRFSGRQFSNSRSEMNVSTLELGDSALYLCASSFAGIANYGYTFGSGTRLTVV.

V and J are TRBV2 and TRBJ1-1; tentative D call: TRBD1 (6 bases). Trimming removed 7 bases at V and 6 bases at J, with 6 bases between. Germline-derived CDR1 and CDR2 are SNHLY and FYNNEI. The CDR3 length is 10 residues. CDR3: CASKGAEAFF. DNA of the CDR3: TGTGCCAGCAAGGGGGCTGAAGCTTTCTTT.

The genes are TRBV11-2 and TRBJ2-3; 9 nucleotides match TRBD1. The germline gives CDR1 SGHAT, CDR2 FQNNGV. The junction had 4 bases not matched to a gene; V was cut back by 5 bases and J by 1 base. The CDR3 totals 15 residues. The CDR3 region has the DNA TGTGCCAGCAGCCGCCGGGACAGGGGCACAGATACGCAGTATTTT. Encoded protein: CASSRRDRGTDTQYF. Using reference TRBV11-2 and TRBJ2-3 for the parts outside the CDR3, the full variable domain is EAGVAQSPRYKIIEKRQSVAFWCNPISGHATLYWYQQILGQGPKLLIQFQNNGVVDDSQLPKDRFSAERLKGVDSTLKIQPAKLEDSAVYLCASSRRDRGTDTQYFGPGTRLTVL.

This sequence joins TRBV19 and TRBJ2-1; TRBD2 matches 12 bases. Germline V lookup: CDR1 LNHDA, CDR2 SQIVND (reference sequence). Trimming took 10 bases from V and 4 from J; bases not matched to a gene: 17. The CDR3 totals 18 residues. The CDR3 sequence is CATRLAGANPTLYNEQFF. In nucleotides, the CDR3 is TGTGCCACCAGACTAGCGGGAGCCAACCCCACCCTATACAATGAGCAGTTCTTC.

This clone is classed as medium-sized (0.01 to 0.1%). V is TRBV5-1 and J is TRBJ1-2; D perhaps matches TRBD1 (6 bases). There are 16 residues in the CDR3. Trimming stripped 0 bases from V and 0 bases from J, with 12 bases between. CDR1 SGHRS and CDR2 YFSETQ come from the germline V gene. The CDR3 DNA follows: TGCGCCAGCAGCTTGGCCAGGGGCCTGGCTAACTATGGCTACACCTTC. Protein sequence: CASSLARGLANYGYTF.